This TCR beta chain is from a study of shared clonotypes between healthy human individuals. CDR1 and CDR2 from the germline V gene are SEHNR and FQNEAQ (reference sequence). The CDR3 loop spans 14 amino acids. After removal of 7 bases from V and 2 bases from J, the junction contained 8 bases not matched to a gene. Produced via immunoSEQ multiplex PCR; TCRdb's table is partial and in-frame only. The table shows around 700,000 clones, with 60% to 75% occurring only once. The J gene is TRBJ2-7, the V gene TRBV7-9; 7 nucleotides match TRBD1. The sample consisted of memory CD4+ T cells sorted from blood. The subset was: CD45RA-negative fraction. The receptor was derived from a woman between 25 and 40 years old in good health. Here the CDR3 DNA reads TGTGCCAGCATCATTCGACAGGGAGCCTACGAGCAGTACTTC. Protein product: CASIIRQGAYEQYF.